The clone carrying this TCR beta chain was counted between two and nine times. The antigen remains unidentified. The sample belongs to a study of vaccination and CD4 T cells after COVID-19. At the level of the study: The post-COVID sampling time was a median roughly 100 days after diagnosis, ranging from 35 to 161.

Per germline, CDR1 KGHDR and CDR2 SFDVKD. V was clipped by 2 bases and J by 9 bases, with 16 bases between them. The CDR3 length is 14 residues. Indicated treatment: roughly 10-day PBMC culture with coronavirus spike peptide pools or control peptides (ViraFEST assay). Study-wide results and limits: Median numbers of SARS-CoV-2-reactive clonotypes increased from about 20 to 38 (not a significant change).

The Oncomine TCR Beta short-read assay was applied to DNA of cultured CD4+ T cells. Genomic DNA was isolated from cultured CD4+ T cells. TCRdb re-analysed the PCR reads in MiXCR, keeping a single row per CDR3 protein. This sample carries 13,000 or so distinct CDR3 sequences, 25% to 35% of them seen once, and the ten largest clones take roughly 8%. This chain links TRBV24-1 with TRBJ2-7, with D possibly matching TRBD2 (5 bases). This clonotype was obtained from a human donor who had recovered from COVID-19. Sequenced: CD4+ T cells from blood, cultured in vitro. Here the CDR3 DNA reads TGTGCCACCAGTGATTCATTAGGAGGATCGGCGCAGTACTTC. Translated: CATSDSLGGSAQYF.